This T cell receptor beta chain was obtained from a study of blood T cell repertoires in COVID-19 (dated by TCRdb to 2019 to 2021). About the full investigation: The collaborator samples originated in the United States, Italy and Spain and spanned the acute and convalescent phases of COVID-19. The material from the prospective study consisted of cDNA or gDNA derived from T cells, B-cell-depleted T cells, or PBMCs. Deeply sampled blood TCRbeta repertoires from subjects exposed to, actively infected with, or recovered from COVID-19 were included in the dataset. The repertoires were made available in a free public database intended to serve as a resource for research on the immune response to SARS-CoV-2. The samples were drawn from the first 160 participants of the ongoing ImmuneRACE study and from more than 1,000 subjects provided by 6 global collaborators. Sample metadata almost always included a de-identified subject ID, COVID-19 status, age in years and sex. Where available, HLA class I and class II types were obtained from metadata supplied by the sample provider rather than from assay-based typing. Overall study outcomes, separate from this receptor: Clinical and demographic metadata were provided uncurated, with the amount varying by source and participant.

This clone is a singleton in its sample. Its antigen remains unidentified. Base quality data are lacking; no much larger clone is found one base away. The junction shows trimming of 5 bases on V and 5 bases on J, plus 15 bases between the germline ends. The germline V gene specifies SQVTM as CDR1 and ANQGSEA as CDR2. The CDR3 goes from the cysteine to the phenylalanine over 13 residues. CDR3 DNA is the only sequence kept; it has 39 bases, read in frame from the first base. The immunoSEQ Assay, a bias-controlled multiplex PCR, was used to amplify TCRbeta CDR3 regions from genomic DNA. Per the original workflow: The number of nucleated cells in each sample was estimated from the amplification of reference gene primers within the assay. To quantify the absolute abundance of each unique TCRbeta CDR3 rearrangement, sequence reads were collapsed and filtered. For each sample, productive Simpson clonality was calculated as the square root of Simpson's diversity index across productive rearrangements. TCRdb took this table from immuneACCESS and kept in-frame rearrangements with V and J called. Such tables lack part of the clones; where checked against another copy, unresolved V genes explain under half of the gap, and the rest is unexplained. For V, J and clone size, that table is used; D and trimming come from the DNA. For this sample there are 81,000 or so clones; 86% appear just once. The ten top clones hold 8% of the sample.

The collaborating institutions used their own protocols to collect whole blood in K2EDTA tubes. Collaborator samples were shipped for TCRbeta analysis as frozen whole blood, isolated PBMCs, or DNA extracted from either sample type. This clonotype was sampled from a middle-aged man with active COVID-19. The chain is assembled from TRBV29-1 and TRBJ2-5; the D gene cannot be named for sure. The sequenced sample consisted of peripheral blood. The CDR3 protein is CSVSEAPRETQYF. The base sequence is TGCAGCGTTTCCGAGGCCCCCCGGGAGACCCAGTACTTC.